Shown below are 16 T cell receptor beta chains from a single sample sequenced in a study of shared clonotypes between healthy human individuals. Repertoires were generated with immunoSEQ multiplex PCR, while TCRdb's copy carries only in-frame clones and drops some. The sample includes 800,000 or so clones, roughly 96% of them seen just once. Cells designated naive CD8 were CD45RO-negative and were positively selected for CCR7, with terminally differentiated effector memory CD45RA+ cells excluded. Sequencing used naive CD8+ T cells sorted from blood. These receptors all stem from a man aged 30 to 39 in good health.

V usage is TRBV7-3 and J usage is TRBJ2-2; 9 bases fit TRBD2. The germline CDR1 and CDR2 sequences are SGHTA and FQGTGA. V was pared by 2 bases and J by 3 bases, with 7 bases of the junction left unmatched. The CDR3 loop spans 17 amino acids. CDR3 sequence reads: CASSLLGGRVDTGELFF. The CDR3 DNA follows: TGTGCCAGCAGCTTACTGGGCGGGAGGGTCGACACCGGGGAGCTGTTTTTT.

The rearrangement links TRBV5-1 to TRBJ2-7; TRBD1 or TRBD2 may be the D gene (5 bases each). V shed 4 bases and J shed 3 bases, with 11 bases lying between them. The CDR3 contains 13 residues. Germline values: CDR1 SGHRS, CDR2 YFSETQ. The CDR3 DNA reads as TGCGCCAGCAGCCTGGGACGGTACTACGAGCAGTACTTC. Encoded protein: CASSLGRYYEQYF.

The chain uses TRBV15 and TRBJ2-1, with 9 bases that match TRBD1. Trimming took 5 bases from V and 8 from J; bases not matched to a gene: 7. The CDR3 is 14 amino acids. Germline V gene sequence: CDR1 LNHNV, CDR2 YYDKDF (reference sequence). CDR3 loop: CATSRWTGEDEQFF. The CDR3 nucleotides are TGTGCCACCAGCCGGTGGACAGGGGAGGATGAGCAGTTCTTC.

This chain connects TRBV29-1 to TRBJ2-1; 10 bases align to TRBD1. J was trimmed by 13 bases and V by 5 bases; bases with no gene match: 20. There are 16 residues in the CDR3. Germline V gives CDR1 SQVTM, CDR2 ANQGSEA. The CDR3, as DNA: TGCAGCGTTCTCGACAGGGGGCGATCCCTCCTTGCTTTTCAGTTCTTC. Protein sequence: CSVLDRGRSLLAFQFF.

The V gene is TRBV28, the J gene TRBJ2-7; no reliable D call. Per germline, CDR1 MDHEN and CDR2 SYDVKM. The CDR3 has 14 amino acids. Trimming stripped 3 bases from V and 9 bases from J, with 18 bases between. The CDR3 coding sequence is TGTGCCAGCAGTTTTCGTGAACAGTTTTATGGGCAGTACTTC. This sequence encodes CASSFREQFYGQYF.

This clone appeared once. The chain couples TRBV7-8 to TRBJ2-1; 11 nucleotides match TRBD1. This CDR3 contains 15 residues. V shed 1 base and J 6 bases; nucleotides not matched to a gene: 2. CDR1 and CDR2 (germline): SGHVS, FQNEAQ. The CDR3 region is CASSLEGTGGNEQFF. DNA of the CDR3: TGTGCCAGCAGCTTAGAAGGGACAGGGGGCAATGAGCAGTTCTTC.

The CDR3 reads CASSQGLAGTDTQYF. The CDR3 DNA is TGTGCCAGCAGCCAGGGACTAGCGGGCACAGATACGCAGTATTTT. V usage is TRBV13 and J usage is TRBJ2-3; 11 nucleotides align to TRBD2. The CDR3 consists of 15 residues. Germline assignment: CDR1 PRHDT and CDR2 FYEKMQ (reference sequence). Trimming cost V 5 bases and J 1 base; bases outside gene matches: 2. The whole variable domain, remainder taken from reference TRBV13 and TRBJ2-3, is AAGVIQSPRHLIKEKRETATLKCYPIPRHDTVYWYQQGPGQDPQFLISFYEKMQSDKGSIPDRFSAQQFSDYHSELNMSSLELGDSALYFCASSQGLAGTDTQYFGPGTRLTVL.

In regard to this clone: The same CDR3 also results from other DNA sequences found in this sample. The chain carries TRBV4-3 and TRBJ2-7; D is uncertain. V was trimmed by 1 base and J by 3 bases, leaving 7 bases between them. Germline V gives CDR1 LGHNA, CDR2 YSLEER. This CDR3 is 13 amino acids long. The chain's CDR3 is CASSQGLVYEQYF. The DNA for the CDR3 is TGCGCCAGCAGCCAAGGACTGGTCTACGAGCAGTACTTC.

The V and J genes are TRBV7-9 and TRBJ1-2; D unresolved. The CDR3 consists of 13 residues. CDR1 is SEHNR, CDR2 FQNEAQ, per germline (reference sequence). Trimming took off 4 bases at V and 4 bases at J, with 10 bases between the two ends. CDR3 in DNA: TGTGCCAGCAGCTCTCGGGATTCCTATGGCTACACCTTC. Its translation: CASSSRDSYGYTF.

The V gene is TRBV7-6, the J gene TRBJ2-3; TRBD2 agrees at 12 bases. CDR1 and CDR2 (germline): SGHVS, FNYEAQ. V lost 2 bases and J lost 4; bases outside the gene matches: 4. The CDR3 contains 16 residues. CDR3 in amino acids: CASSLRLAGVADTQYF. In nucleotides, the CDR3 is TGTGCCAGCAGCTTAAGACTAGCGGGAGTGGCAGATACGCAGTATTTT. Drawing the rest from reference TRBV7-6 and TRBJ2-3, the complete variable domain is GAGVSQSPRYKVTKRGQDVALRCDPISGHVSLYWYRQALGQGPEFLTYFNYEAQQDKSGLPNDRFSAERPEGSISTLTIQRTEQRDSAMYRCASSLRLAGVADTQYFGPGTRLTVL.

A word on this clone: This CDR3 is also generated by other DNA sequences in the sample. The CDR3 coding sequence is TGTGCCAGCAGCTTAGGGCCAGATTACGAGCAGTACTTC. This translates into CASSLGPDYEQYF. The chain has TRBV11-2 and TRBJ2-7; D not resolved. CDR1 is SGHAT and CDR2 is FQNNGV in the germline V gene. V shed 1 base and J shed 4 bases, with 8 bases lying between them. This CDR3 comprises 13 residues.

The chain links TRBV5-1 to TRBJ2-3, with TRBD1 matching 9 bases. The germline V gene has CDR1 SGHRS and CDR2 YFSETQ. V shed 0 bases, J shed 1 base, and the junction held 0 bases outside the gene matches. CDR3 length: 15 amino acids. The DNA for the CDR3 is TGCGCCAGCAGCTTGGGGACAGGGGGCACAGATACGCAGTATTTT. Its translation is CASSLGTGGTDTQYF.

The genes are TRBV5-6 and TRBJ1-2; the D is unclear. This CDR3 spans 14 amino acids. Germline loops: CDR1 SGHDT, CDR2 YYEEEE. The V end lost 4 bases, the J end lost 4 bases, and 14 bases lay between the germline ends. CDR3 region: CASSGPTVAYGYTF. CDR3 nucleotide sequence: TGTGCCAGCAGCGGCCCCACGGTTGCCTATGGCTACACCTTC.

The chain employs TRBV9 and TRBJ1-3; perhaps TRBD1 as D (6 bases). CDR1 is SGDLS, CDR2 YYNGEE, per germline. V was trimmed by 5 bases and J by 9 bases, leaving 9 bases between them. The CDR3 consists of 11 residues. The CDR3 is CASRRGGTIYF. CDR3 DNA sequence: TGTGCCAGCAGAAGGGGGGGCACCATATATTTT.

This clone was recorded only once. V usage is TRBV28 and J usage is TRBJ1-1; D remains ambiguous. This CDR3 contains 15 residues. The V gene's germline CDR1 is MDHEN and CDR2 SYDVKM. Trimming left V 5 bases short and J 1 base short, with 14 bases between. In DNA, the CDR3 is TGTGCCAGCAGTAAAAGGACCTTACCGAACACTGAAGCTTTCTTT. Encoded protein: CASSKRTLPNTEAFF.

The gene calls are TRBV7-2 and TRBJ2-2, with 8 nucleotides matching TRBD2. The V segment lost 3 bases and the J segment 6 bases; nucleotides outside the gene matches: 6. Germline V gene sequence: CDR1 SGHTA, CDR2 FQGNSA. The CDR3 runs 15 residues. The CDR3 coding sequence is TGTGCCAGCAGCTTGGGACTAGGGTTTTCCGGGGAGCTGTTTTTT. Protein: CASSLGLGFSGELFF.